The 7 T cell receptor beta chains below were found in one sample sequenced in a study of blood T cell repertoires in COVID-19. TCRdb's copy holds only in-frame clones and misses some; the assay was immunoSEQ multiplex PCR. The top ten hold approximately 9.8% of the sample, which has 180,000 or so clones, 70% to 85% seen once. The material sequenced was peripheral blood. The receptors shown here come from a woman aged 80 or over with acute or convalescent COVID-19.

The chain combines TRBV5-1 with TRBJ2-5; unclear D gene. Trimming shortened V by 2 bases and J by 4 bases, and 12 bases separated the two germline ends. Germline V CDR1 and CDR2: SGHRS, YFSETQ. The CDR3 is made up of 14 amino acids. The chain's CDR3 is CASSFDSTPETQYF. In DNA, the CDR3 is TGCGCCAGCAGCTTCGACTCGACCCCAGAGACCCAGTACTTC.

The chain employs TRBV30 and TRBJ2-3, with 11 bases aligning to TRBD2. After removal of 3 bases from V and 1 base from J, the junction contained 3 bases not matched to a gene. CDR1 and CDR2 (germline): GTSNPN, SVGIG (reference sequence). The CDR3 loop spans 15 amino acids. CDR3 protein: CAWSRLAGRTDTQYF. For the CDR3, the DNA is TGTGCCTGGAGCCGACTAGCGGGACGCACAGATACGCAGTATTTT.

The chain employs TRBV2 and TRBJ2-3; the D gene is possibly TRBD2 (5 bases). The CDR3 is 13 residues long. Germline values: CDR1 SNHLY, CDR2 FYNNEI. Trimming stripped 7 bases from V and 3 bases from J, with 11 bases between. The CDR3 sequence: CASKGGRTDTQYF. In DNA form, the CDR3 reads TGTGCCAGCAAGGGCGGGCGGACAGATACGCAGTATTTT.

The CDR3 here is CASSRTSRGHNEQFF. The CDR3 coding sequence is TGTGCCAGCAGCCGGACTAGCCGGGGGCACAATGAGCAGTTCTTC. The chain links TRBV5-6 to TRBJ2-1; 8 bases align to TRBD2. Trimming removed 4 bases from V and 5 bases from J; junction bases left unmatched: 8. This CDR3 contains 15 residues. Germline V gene data show CDR1 as SGHDT and CDR2 as YYEEEE.

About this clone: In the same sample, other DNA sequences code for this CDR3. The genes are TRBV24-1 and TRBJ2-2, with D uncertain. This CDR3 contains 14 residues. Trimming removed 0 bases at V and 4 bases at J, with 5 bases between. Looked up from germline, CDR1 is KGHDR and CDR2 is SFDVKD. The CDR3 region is CATSDLGRTGELFF. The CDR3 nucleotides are TGTGCCACCAGTGATTTGGGGCGCACCGGGGAGCTGTTTTTT.

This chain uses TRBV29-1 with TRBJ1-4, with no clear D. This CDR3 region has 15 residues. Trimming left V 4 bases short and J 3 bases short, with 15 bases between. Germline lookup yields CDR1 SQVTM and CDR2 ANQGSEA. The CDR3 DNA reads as TGCAGCGTTGGGGCGTTCCCACATTCTAATGAAAAACTGTTTTTT. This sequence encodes CSVGAFPHSNEKLFF. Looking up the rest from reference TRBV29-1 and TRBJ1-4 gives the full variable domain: SAVISQKPSRDICQRGTSLTIQCQVDSQVTMMFWYRQQPGQSLTLIATANQGSEATYESGFVIDKFPISRPNLTFSTLTVSNMSPEDSSIYLCSVGAFPHSNEKLFFGSGTQLSVL.

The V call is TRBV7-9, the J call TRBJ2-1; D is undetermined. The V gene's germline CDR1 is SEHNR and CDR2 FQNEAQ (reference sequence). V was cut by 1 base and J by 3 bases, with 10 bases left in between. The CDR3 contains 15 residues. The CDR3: CASSLGSQFYNEQFF. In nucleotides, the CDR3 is TGTGCCAGCAGCTTAGGATCGCAGTTCTACAATGAGCAGTTCTTC.